Listed below are T cell receptor beta chains from one sample, sequenced in a study of OX40 agonist ivuxolimab in advanced cancers. The assay was immunoSEQ multiplex PCR, and TCRdb's table has in-frame clones only and misses some. The sample lists about 150,000 clones, roughly 94% occurring once. This specimen was CD4+ or CD8+ T cells sorted from blood, taken in a trial of the OX40 agonist ivuxolimab. Receptors were obtained from an adult with an advanced solid tumor such as melanoma, head and neck, liver or kidney cancer. Each CDR3 is given with its conserved first and last residue. The D gene is left open where the match is weak. A clone size is listed for some rows: how often the clone was seen (once, few, many), or a class if it is expanded.

size | J | D | V | CDR3 | DNA
once | TRBJ2-1 | TRBD2 | TRBV6-4 | CASKRDSSYNEQFF | TGTGCCAGCAAGCGGGATAGCTCCTACAATGAGCAGTTCTTC
- | TRBJ1-3 | - | TRBV9 | CASSSRAQLSGNTIYF | TGTGCCAGCAGCTCCCGGGCCCAACTTTCGGGAAACACCATATATTTT
- | TRBJ2-1 | - | TRBV6-5 | CASSYSRSSYNEQFF | TGTGCCAGCAGTTACTCTAGGAGCTCCTACAATGAGCAGTTCTTC
- | TRBJ1-2 | - | TRBV13 | CASSSPAGFYGYTF | TGTGCCAGCAGCTCCCCAGCCGGATTCTATGGCTACACCTTC
- | TRBJ2-2 | - | TRBV28 | CASTRPAGYVHTGELFF | TGTGCCAGCACCCGCCCCGCGGGATATGTGCACACCGGGGAGCTGTTTTTT
once | TRBJ2-5 | - | TRBV18 | CASSPPSRVGETQYF | TGTGCCAGCTCACCACCGTCGAGGGTGGGAGAGACCCAGTACTTC
- | TRBJ2-7 | TRBD1 | TRBV7-9 | CASRRRTGYEQYF | TGTGCCAGCAGACGTAGGACAGGCTACGAGCAGTACTTC
- | TRBJ1-3 | - | TRBV5-4 | CASSLPGNTIYF | TGTGCCAGCAGCTTGCCCGGAAACACCATATATTTT
- | TRBJ2-3 | - | TRBV7-9 | CASSPHGTRNTDTQYF | TGTGCCAGCAGCCCCCATGGCACACGCAACACAGATACGCAGTATTTT
- | TRBJ2-3 | TRBD2 | TRBV5-4 | CASSLPAGSTDTQYF | TGTGCCAGCAGCTTACCAGCGGGAAGCACAGATACGCAGTATTTT
- | TRBJ2-7 | TRBD1 | TRBV5-1 | CASSRNTGVGSYEQYF | TGCGCCAGCAGTAGAAATACAGGGGTGGGGTCCTACGAGCAGTACTTC
- | TRBJ1-2 | - | TRBV27 | CASSLRQVDGYTF | TGTGCCAGCAGTCTTCGACAGGTAGATGGCTACACCTTC
- | TRBJ2-2 | - | TRBV2 | CASRNRDGHSNTGELFF | TGTGCCAGCAGAAACCGGGACGGGCACTCGAACACCGGGGAGCTGTTTTTT
- | TRBJ2-5 | - | TRBV2 | CASLGWETQYF | TGTGCCAGCTTGGGCTGGGAGACCCAGTACTTC
- | TRBJ2-7 | TRBD2 | TRBV14 | CASSRAGVFEQYF | TGTGCCAGCAGCAGAGCGGGGGTGTTCGAGCAGTACTTC
- | TRBJ2-3 | - | TRBV7-9 | CASSLEDTQYF | TGTGCCAGCAGCTTAGAGGATACGCAGTATTTT
- | TRBJ2-1 | TRBD2 | TRBV5-4 | CASRKGLAGNEQFF | TGTGCCAGCAGAAAGGGACTAGCGGGTAATGAGCAGTTCTTC
- | TRBJ2-3 | - | TRBV10-1 | CASSEGGGLDTQYF | TGCGCCAGCAGTGAAGGGGGGGGGCTGGATACGCAGTATTTT
- | TRBJ2-7 | TRBD1 | TRBV7-9 | CASSLQGPSGEQYF | TGTGCCAGCAGCCTACAGGGGCCGAGTGGGGAGCAGTACTTC
- | TRBJ2-5 | - | TRBV27 | CASRKPTGHQETQYF | TGTGCCAGCAGAAAACCAACAGGGCACCAAGAGACCCAGTACTTC
- | TRBJ2-3 | - | TRBV18 | CASSRPGGPRLGTQYF | TGTGCCAGCTCACGCCCAGGGGGGCCACGGTTGGGTACGCAGTATTTT
- | TRBJ2-3 | - | TRBV11-2 | CASSGGTDTQYF | TGTGCCAGCTCGGGGGGCACAGATACGCAGTATTTT
once | TRBJ2-5 | TRBD2 | TRBV7-2 | CASSSPLAGVETQYF | TGTGCCAGCAGCTCTCCACTAGCGGGAGTAGAGACCCAGTACTTC
- | TRBJ1-6 | TRBD1 | TRBV30 | CAWSLEGQSISSYNSPLHF | TGTGCCTGGAGTCTGGAGGGACAGAGTATTAGCTCCTATAATTCACCCCTCCACTTT
- | TRBJ1-1 | TRBD1 | TRBV10-2 | CASEDRGLFDTEAFF | TGCGCCAGCGAAGACAGGGGGCTTTTCGACACTGAAGCTTTCTTT
- | TRBJ2-7 | - | TRBV28 | CASSPQGLYEQYF | TGTGCCAGCAGCCCCCAGGGCCTATACGAGCAGTACTTC
- | TRBJ1-4 | - | TRBV7-2 | CASSPVGHGEKLFF | TGTGCCAGCAGCCCGGTGGGGCACGGTGAAAAACTGTTTTTT
- | TRBJ2-3 | - | TRBV5-1 | CASSAGYGTDTQYF | TGCGCCAGCAGCGCGGGGTACGGCACAGATACGCAGTATTTT
- | TRBJ1-5 | - | TRBV5-5 | CASSLGQGAGNQPQHF | TGTGCCAGCAGCTTGGGACAAGGAGCTGGCAATCAGCCCCAGCATTTT
- | TRBJ1-5 | - | TRBV27 | CASSDKTGFNQPQHF | TGTGCCAGCAGCGATAAGACAGGCTTCAATCAGCCCCAGCATTTT
- | TRBJ1-2 | - | TRBV5-1 | CATRTREENGYTF | TGCGCCACCAGGACCCGGGAAGAAAATGGCTACACCTTC
- | TRBJ1-6 | - | TRBV28 | CATQQVSPLHF | TGTGCCACCCAACAGGTCTCACCCCTCCACTTT
once | TRBJ1-3 | TRBD1 | TRBV7-2 | CASSPGQGAGNTIYF | TGTGCCAGCAGCCCCGGACAGGGGGCTGGAAACACCATATATTTT
- | TRBJ2-7 | TRBD2 | TRBV28 | CASTSELAGVGEQYF | TGTGCCAGCACCTCCGAACTAGCGGGAGTAGGCGAGCAGTACTTC
- | TRBJ2-1 | TRBD2 | TRBV30 | CAWGGGLAETEQFF | TGTGCCTGGGGGGGAGGACTAGCGGAAACGGAGCAGTTCTTC